The 24 T cell receptor beta chains presented below share a single source sample, sequenced in a study of spatial heterogeneity in lung cancer (dated by TCRdb to between 2017 and 2020). This specimen's time point label, per the study, means: blood at routine non-recurrence follow-up after resection. The protocol used for the library was 5' RACE. The instrument given in TCRdb is NextSeq 500. TCRdb handled the public reads itself, with Q25 trimming in fastp and clone calling in MiXCR, and kept productive beta chains. Each CDR3 protein appears once, grouped with its most common genes and DNA. Across this sample there are around 2,500 distinct CDR3 sequences, with around 58% seen only once. The ten top clones hold about 8.6% of the sample. The input for sequencing was PBMCs, taken at follow-up. The receptors were sampled from a female donor with early-stage non-small cell lung cancer.

Concerning this clonotype itself: For a library built for alpha chains, this beta chain is a stray read; little rests on its size. The rearrangement links TRBV10-3 to TRBJ2-3, with D hard to call. Per germline, CDR1 ENHRY and CDR2 SYGVKD. This CDR3 is built from 11 residues. The V and J ends lost 8 bases and 6 bases respectively, with 9 bases between them. In DNA form, the CDR3 reads TGTGCCATCGGCTTGCTGGATACGCAGTATTTT. It is translated as CAIGLLDTQYF.

Worth noting for this clonotype: This beta chain turned up in a library designed for alpha chains; as an off-target read, its abundance says little. The chain employs TRBV30 and TRBJ2-1, with TRBD2 matching 15 bases. This CDR3 spans 12 amino acids. Germline CDR1 is GTSNPN and CDR2 is SVGIG (reference sequence). Trimming at V came to 7 bases and at J to 13 bases, leaving 5 bases not matched to a gene. CDR3 nucleotide sequence: TGTGCCTCCGGACTAGCGGGAGGGAAACAGTTCTTC. It is translated as CASGLAGGKQFF. Combining the CDR3 with reference TRBV30 and TRBJ2-1 gives the whole variable domain SQTIHQWPATLVQPVGSPLSLECTVEGTSNPNLYWYRQAAGRGLQLLFYSVGIGQISSEVPQNLSASRPQDRQFILSSKKLLLSDSGFYLCASGLAGGKQFFGPGTRLTVL.

A note on this clonotype: This beta chain appears as a stray read in a library generated for alpha chains; its size is not informative. The chain combines TRBV4-2 with TRBJ2-1, with TRBD2 matching over 9 bases. Germline assignment: CDR1 LGHNA and CDR2 YNFKEQ. CDR3 length: 16 residues. With 3 bases clipped from V and 8 bases from J, the junction kept 11 bases outside the gene matches. CDR3 in DNA: TGTGCCAGCAGCCAGACTAGGGCGGGAGGGCTTGATGAGCAGTTCTTC. Its translation is CASSQTRAGGLDEQFF.

Turning to this clonotype: This beta chain slipped into a library made for alpha chains as a stray read, so its size is not meaningful. This rearrangement joins TRBV11-3 to TRBJ1-1; D gene unclear. This CDR3 region has 14 residues. Trimming removed 2 bases at V and 0 bases at J, with 7 bases between. CDR1 SGHNT and CDR2 YENEEA come from the germline V gene. CDR3 sequence (DNA): TGTGCCAGCAGCTTAAACGGTCTGAACACTGAAGCTTTCTTT. Protein sequence: CASSLNGLNTEAFF.

As for this clonotype: An end of the junction does not agree with germline; a read error may underlie this. The library was designed around alpha chains, so this beta chain is a stray read whose abundance carries little weight. The V call is TRBV7-9, the J call TRBJ2-1, with unresolved D. CDR1 is SEHNR and CDR2 is FQNEAQ in the germline V gene (reference sequence). This CDR3 is 12 amino acids long. Here the CDR3 DNA reads TGTGCCAGCAGCTTACTTCTAAATGAGCAGATCTTC. It is translated as CASSLLLNEQIF. The full variable domain, with the rest looked up from reference TRBV7-9 and TRBJ2-1, is DTGVSQNPRHKITKRGQNVTFRCDPISEHNRLYWYRQTLGQGPEFLTYFQNEAQLEKSRLLSDRFSAERPKGSFSTLEIQRTEQGDSAMYLCASSLLLNEQIFGPGTRLTVL.

Concerning this clonotype itself: The library was designed around alpha chains, so this beta chain is a stray read whose abundance carries little weight. This chain joins TRBV7-8 and TRBJ2-7, with 7 bases matching TRBD1. There are 14 residues in the CDR3. V lost 3 bases to trimming and J lost 2 bases; unmatched junction nucleotides: 4. Germline lookup yields CDR1 SGHVS and CDR2 FQNEAQ. CDR3 coding DNA: TGTGCCAGCAGCTTGAGAAGGGGGCCCTACGAGCAGTACGTC. Amino acid sequence: CASSLRRGPYEQYV.

Remarks on this clonotype: Because this beta chain is a stray read in a library intended to capture alpha chains, its abundance should not be given much weight. The genes are TRBV11-2 and TRBJ2-1; perhaps TRBD2 as D (6 bases). Germline V gene sequence: CDR1 SGHAT, CDR2 FQNNGV. The CDR3 loop spans 15 amino acids. V was shortened by 7 bases and J by 1 base, with 14 bases between the two germline ends. The CDR3 region is CASTSGGGSYNEQFF. CDR3 nucleotides: TGTGCCAGCACCTCTGGAGGAGGGTCCTACAATGAGCAGTTCTTC. The variable domain in full, with the rest retrieved from reference TRBV11-2 and TRBJ2-1, is EAGVAQSPRYKIIEKRQSVAFWCNPISGHATLYWYQQILGQGPKLLIQFQNNGVVDDSQLPKDRFSAERLKGVDSTLKIQPAKLEDSAVYLCASTSGGGSYNEQFFGPGTRLTVL.

Of note for this clonotype: Little can be read into the size of this beta chain, an off-target read in a library designed for alpha chains. This CDR3 reads CASSFLAKEQYF. The DNA of the CDR3 is TGTGCCAGCAGCTTTTTGGCCAAGGAGCAGTACTTC. The chain couples TRBV13 to TRBJ2-7; D gene ambiguous. The V gene lost 3 bases and the J gene lost 7 bases, with 10 bases spanning the gap. The CDR3 extends over 12 amino acids. Per the germline V gene, CDR1 is PRHDT and CDR2 is FYEKMQ (reference sequence).

As to this clonotype: For a library built for alpha chains, this beta chain is a stray read; little rests on its size. The chain combines TRBV6-2 or TRBV6-3 with TRBJ1-2, with 7 bases matching TRBD1. The V gene's germline CDR1 is MNHEY and CDR2 SVGEGT. Trimming removed 11 bases from V and 7 bases from J; junction bases left unmatched: 13. The CDR3 is made up of 13 amino acids. The CDR3 nucleotides are TGTGCCGCCTACCTGACAGGGACGGCTGGCTACACCTTC. Translated, it gives CAAYLTGTAGYTF.

This clonotype appeared a few times. This beta chain is a stray read from a library made for alpha chains; its abundance is not meaningful. This chain uses TRBV29-1 with TRBJ2-5; the D is unclear. Germline-derived CDR1 and CDR2 are SQVTM and ANQGSEA. The CDR3 contains 12 residues. The V gene lost 4 bases and the J gene lost 0 bases, with 6 bases spanning the gap. CDR3 in DNA: TGCAGCGTTGTCAGTTACCAAGAGACCCAGTACTTC. Translating gives CSVVSYQETQYF.

A word on this clonotype: Being off target in a library aimed at alpha chains, this beta chain has a size of little meaning. The rearrangement uses TRBV14 and TRBJ2-5, with D hard to call. CDR1 and CDR2 (germline): SGHDN, FVKESK. This CDR3 spans 11 amino acids. The germline V and J ends were trimmed by 5 bases and 4 bases, with 5 bases remaining between them. As DNA, the CDR3 is TGTGCCAGCAGCGTCTTAGAGACCCAGTACTTC. Translated, it gives CASSVLETQYF.

About this clonotype: Found in a library prepared for alpha chains, this beta chain is an off-target read, and its abundance has little meaning. V usage is TRBV5-1 and J usage is TRBJ2-3; D could derive from TRBD1 or TRBD2 (5 bases each). This CDR3 is built from 15 residues. The germline V and J ends were trimmed by 0 bases and 4 bases, with 12 bases remaining between them. Germline-derived CDR1 and CDR2 are SGHRS and YFSETQ. CDR3 sequence: CASSLEGRPPDTQYF. CDR3 DNA: TGCGCCAGCAGCTTGGAGGGGAGACCCCCAGATACGCAGTATTTT.

To note about this clonotype: This beta chain is a stray sequence in a library constructed for alpha chains; its clone size is not meaningful. The chain carries TRBV6-4 and TRBJ1-2; D call uncertain. Germline values: CDR1 MRHNA, CDR2 SNTAGT. V gave up 2 bases and J gave up 7 bases, with 14 bases separating them. The CDR3 is 14 residues long. CDR3: CASSDGDVILGYTF. The CDR3 DNA reads TGTGCCAGCAGTGACGGTGACGTAATTCTTGGCTACACCTTC.

As concerns this clonotype: With the library built for alpha chains, this beta chain is off target and its frequency is not meaningful. The V call is TRBV29-1, the J call TRBJ1-1; 7 bases fit TRBD1. Trimming removed 7 bases from V and 0 bases from J; junction bases left unmatched: 2. The CDR3 extends over 12 amino acids. Germline lookup yields CDR1 SQVTM and CDR2 ANQGSEA. The CDR3 bases are TGCAGCGGGGGACAGTTGAACACTGAAGCTTTCTTT. Translation: CSGGQLNTEAFF.

Details on this clonotype: Because this beta chain is a stray read in a library intended to capture alpha chains, its abundance should not be given much weight. CDR3 bases: TGTGCCAGCAGCCAACAGGGGTGGAAGACCCAGTACTTC. This codes for CASSQQGWKTQYF. The chain employs TRBV14 and TRBJ2-5; D is possibly TRBD1 (6 bases). CDR1 is SGHDN and CDR2 is FVKESK in the germline V gene. The CDR3 covers 13 residues. V lost 2 bases, J lost 6 bases, and 10 bases lay in between.

Worth noting for this clonotype: This beta chain is a stray read from a library made for alpha chains; its abundance is not meaningful. This chain uses TRBV10-3 with TRBJ2-7; TRBD1 is a possible D gene (6 bases). CDR1 and CDR2 from the germline V gene are ENHRY and SYGVKD. There are 13 residues in the CDR3. V was shortened by 6 bases and J by 3 bases, with 12 bases between the two germline ends. The CDR3 bases are TGTGCCATCAGCCCCCGGACAGACTACGAGCAGTACTTC. As protein: CAISPRTDYEQYF.

Turning to this clonotype: A library prepared for alpha chains yielded this beta chain as an off-target read; its size is of little meaning. V gene TRBV20-1 combines with J gene TRBJ1-5; D gene uncertain. V was pared by 5 bases and J by 11 bases, with 13 bases between. This CDR3 region has 11 residues. Germline CDR1 and CDR2: DFQATT and SNEGSKA (reference sequence). CDR3 nucleotide sequence: TGCAGTGCTGGAGCCCTCGAGGCCCAGCATTTT. It encodes CSAGALEAQHF.

This clonotype was seen a handful of times. With the library built for alpha chains, this beta chain is off target and its frequency is not meaningful. The rearrangement uses TRBV9 and TRBJ1-4, with D unclear. Germline CDR1 SGDLS, CDR2 YYNGEE. The CDR3 length is 14 residues. V shed 2 bases and J shed 7 bases, with 12 bases lying between them. The CDR3 DNA is TGTGCCAGCAGCGTTCGCAGCTCCACTGAAAAACTGTTTTTT. This translates into CASSVRSSTEKLFF.

As regards this clonotype: This beta chain came through as a stray read in a library set up for alpha chains, and its size says little. The chain is built from TRBV11-1 and TRBJ2-5; 14 bases map to TRBD2. The germline V gene has CDR1 SGHAT and CDR2 FQDESV (reference sequence). The CDR3 runs to 17 residues. V was clipped by 5 bases and J by 4 bases; unmatched bases: 9. CDR3 nucleotides: TGTGCCAGCAGCCCGGGACTAGCGGGGGCGCGTCCAGAGACCCAGTACTTC. Residues: CASSPGLAGARPETQYF.

Comment on this clonotype: The library was built for alpha chains, so this beta chain is an off-target read and its size means little. This chain joins TRBV7-9 and TRBJ2-2; TRBD1 might be the D (6 bases). Germline values: CDR1 SEHNR, CDR2 FQNEAQ (reference sequence). V lost 8 bases and J 0 bases, leaving 13 bases between the germline ends. CDR3 length: 15 residues. CDR3 loop: CASSRYRANTGELFF. As DNA, the CDR3 is TGTGCCAGCTCTCGATACAGGGCGAACACCGGGGAGCTGTTTTTT.

With respect to this clonotype: This beta chain is off target for a library built for alpha chains, so its abundance means little. The rearrangement links TRBV7-9 to TRBJ2-7; D perhaps matches TRBD1 (6 bases). Germline V gene sequence: CDR1 SEHNR, CDR2 FQNEAQ (reference sequence). V lost 5 bases and J lost 3, with 14 bases in between. The CDR3 contains 14 residues. The DNA of the CDR3 is TGTGCCAGCAGCCCTAAAGGGGGAGTCTACGAGCAGTACTTC. Protein sequence: CASSPKGGVYEQYF.

As to this clonotype: With the library built for alpha chains, this beta chain is off target and its frequency is not meaningful. This chain uses TRBV10-1 with TRBJ2-3; 10 bases line up with TRBD2. CDR1 and CDR2 from the germline V gene are WNHNN and SYGVQD (reference sequence). CDR3 length: 16 residues. V was pared by 2 bases and J by 3 bases, with 5 bases of the junction left unmatched. The CDR3 sequence: CASSEGSGGLTDTQYF. The DNA of the CDR3 is TGCGCCAGCAGTGAGGGTAGCGGGGGGCTTACAGATACGCAGTATTTT.

This clonotype showed up just a few times. This beta chain represents an off-target read in a library built for alpha chains; its size is of limited meaning. The rearrangement uses TRBV2 and TRBJ2-7, with D perhaps TRBD1 (5 bases). This CDR3 comprises 14 residues. Trimming took off 1 base at V and 2 bases at J, with 9 bases between the two ends. The germline CDR1 and CDR2 sequences are SNHLY and FYNNEI. CDR3 sequence reads: CASSEGGIPYEQYF. CDR3 bases: TGTGCCAGCAGTGAAGGGGGCATACCCTACGAGCAGTACTTC. The complete variable domain, with remaining parts taken from reference TRBV2 and TRBJ2-7, reads EPEVTQTPSHQVTQMGQEVILRCVPISNHLYFYWYRQILGQKVEFLVSFYNNEISEKSEIFDDQFSVERPDGSNFTLKIRSTKLEDSAMYFCASSEGGIPYEQYFGPGTRLTVT.

Remarks on this clonotype: With the library built for alpha chains, this beta chain is off target and its frequency is not meaningful. This sequence joins TRBV4-1 and TRBJ2-5, with 13 nucleotides matching TRBD2. V was pared by 1 base and J by 6 bases, with 5 bases of the junction left unmatched. The germline CDR1 and CDR2 sequences are MGHRA and YSYEKL. CDR3 length: 16 residues. The CDR3 DNA sequence: TGCGCCAGCAGCCAAGGGGGACTAGCGGGGCAAAAGACCCAGTACTTC. As protein: CASSQGGLAGQKTQYF.